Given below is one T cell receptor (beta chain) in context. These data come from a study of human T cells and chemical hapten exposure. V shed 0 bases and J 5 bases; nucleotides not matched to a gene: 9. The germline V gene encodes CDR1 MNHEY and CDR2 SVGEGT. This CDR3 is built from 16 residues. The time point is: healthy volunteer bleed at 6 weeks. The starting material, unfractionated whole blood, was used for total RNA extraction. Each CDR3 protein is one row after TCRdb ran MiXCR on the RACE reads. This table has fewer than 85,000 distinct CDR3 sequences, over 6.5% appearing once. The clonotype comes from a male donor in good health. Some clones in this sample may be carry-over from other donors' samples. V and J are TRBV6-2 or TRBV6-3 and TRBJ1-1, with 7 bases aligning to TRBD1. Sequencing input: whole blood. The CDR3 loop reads CASSYSQGGTGTEAFF. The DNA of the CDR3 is TGTGCCAGCAGTTACTCCCAGGGGGGAACTGGAACTGAAGCTTTCTTT.